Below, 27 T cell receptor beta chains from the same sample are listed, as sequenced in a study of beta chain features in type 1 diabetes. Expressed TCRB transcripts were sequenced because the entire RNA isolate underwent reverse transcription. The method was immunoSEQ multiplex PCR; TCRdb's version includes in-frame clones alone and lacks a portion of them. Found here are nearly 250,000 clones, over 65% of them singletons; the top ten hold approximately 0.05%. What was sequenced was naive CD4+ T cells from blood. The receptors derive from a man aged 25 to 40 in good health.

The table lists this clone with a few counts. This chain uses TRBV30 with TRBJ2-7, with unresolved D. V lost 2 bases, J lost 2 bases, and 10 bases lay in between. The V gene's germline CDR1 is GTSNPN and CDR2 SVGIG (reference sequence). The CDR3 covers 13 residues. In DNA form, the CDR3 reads TGTGCCTGGAGTCCGGCAGGACCCTACGAGCAGTACTTC. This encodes CAWSPAGPYEQYF.

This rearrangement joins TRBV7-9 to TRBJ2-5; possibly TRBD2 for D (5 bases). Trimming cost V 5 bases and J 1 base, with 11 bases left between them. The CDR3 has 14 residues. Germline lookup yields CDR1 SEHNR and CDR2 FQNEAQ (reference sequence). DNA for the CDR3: TGTGCCAGCAGCATACTAGAATCCCAAGAGACCCAGTACTTC. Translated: CASSILESQETQYF.

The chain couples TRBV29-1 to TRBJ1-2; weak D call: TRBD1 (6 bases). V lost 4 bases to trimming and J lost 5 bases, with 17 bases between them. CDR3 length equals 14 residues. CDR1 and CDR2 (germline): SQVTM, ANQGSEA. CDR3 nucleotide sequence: TGCAGCGTTGGATTCCCGGGGCAGGGGTATGGCTACACCTTC. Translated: CSVGFPGQGYGYTF.

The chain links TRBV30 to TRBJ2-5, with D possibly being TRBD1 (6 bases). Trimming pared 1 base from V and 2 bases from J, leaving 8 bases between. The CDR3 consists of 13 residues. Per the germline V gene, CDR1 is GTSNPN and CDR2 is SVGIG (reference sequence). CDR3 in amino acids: CAWSGQAQETQYF. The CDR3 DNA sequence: TGTGCCTGGAGTGGACAGGCGCAAGAGACCCAGTACTTC.

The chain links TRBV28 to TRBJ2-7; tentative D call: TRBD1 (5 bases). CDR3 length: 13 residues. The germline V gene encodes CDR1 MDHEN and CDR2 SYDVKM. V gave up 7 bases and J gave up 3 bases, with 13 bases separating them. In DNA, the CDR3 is TGTGCCAGCATTGGTATACAGGACTACGAGCAGTACTTC. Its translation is CASIGIQDYEQYF.

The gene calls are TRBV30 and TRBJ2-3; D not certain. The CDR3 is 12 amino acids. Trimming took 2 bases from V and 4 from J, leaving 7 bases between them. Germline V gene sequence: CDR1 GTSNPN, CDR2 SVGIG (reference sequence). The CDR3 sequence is CAWSRAADTQYF. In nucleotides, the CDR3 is TGTGCCTGGAGTCGGGCTGCAGATACGCAGTATTTT.

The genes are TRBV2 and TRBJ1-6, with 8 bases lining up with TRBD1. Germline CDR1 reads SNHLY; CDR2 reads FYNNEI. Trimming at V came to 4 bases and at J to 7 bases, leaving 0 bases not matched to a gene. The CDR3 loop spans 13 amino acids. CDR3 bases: TGTGCCAGCAGTGGACAGGGGAATTCACCCCTCCACTTT. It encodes CASSGQGNSPLHF.

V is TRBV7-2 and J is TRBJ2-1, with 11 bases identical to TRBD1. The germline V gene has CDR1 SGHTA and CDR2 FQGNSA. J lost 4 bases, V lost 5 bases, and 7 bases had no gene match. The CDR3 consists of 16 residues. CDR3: CASSVSGTGGYNEQFF. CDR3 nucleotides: TGTGCCAGCAGCGTCTCCGGGACAGGGGGTTACAATGAGCAGTTCTTC.

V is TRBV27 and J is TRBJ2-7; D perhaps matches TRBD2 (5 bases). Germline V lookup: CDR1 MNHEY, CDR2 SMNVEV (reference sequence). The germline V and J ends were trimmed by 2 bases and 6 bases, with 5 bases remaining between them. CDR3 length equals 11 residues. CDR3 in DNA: TGTGCCAGCAGTTTAGCGGGCGAGCAGTACTTC. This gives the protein CASSLAGEQYF.

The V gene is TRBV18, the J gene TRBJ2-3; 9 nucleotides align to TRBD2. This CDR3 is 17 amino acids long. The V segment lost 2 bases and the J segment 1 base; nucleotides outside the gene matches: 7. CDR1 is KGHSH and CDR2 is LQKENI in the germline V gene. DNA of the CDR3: TGTGCCAGCTCACCAAGGCTAGCGGGGTCCGGCACAGATACGCAGTATTTT. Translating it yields CASSPRLAGSGTDTQYF. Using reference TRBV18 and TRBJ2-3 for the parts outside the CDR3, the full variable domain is NAGVMQNPRHLVRRRGQEARLRCSPMKGHSHVYWYRQLPEEGLKFMVYLQKENIIDESGMPKERFSAEFPKEGPSILRIQQVVRGDSAAYFCASSPRLAGSGTDTQYFGPGTRLTVL.

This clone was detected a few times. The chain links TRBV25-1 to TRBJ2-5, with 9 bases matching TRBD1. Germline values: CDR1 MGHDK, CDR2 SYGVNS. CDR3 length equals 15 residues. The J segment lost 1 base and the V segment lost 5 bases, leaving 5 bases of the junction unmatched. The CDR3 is CASSLDRGSQETQYF. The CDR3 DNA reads TGTGCCAGCAGTTTGGACAGGGGATCCCAAGAGACCCAGTACTTC.

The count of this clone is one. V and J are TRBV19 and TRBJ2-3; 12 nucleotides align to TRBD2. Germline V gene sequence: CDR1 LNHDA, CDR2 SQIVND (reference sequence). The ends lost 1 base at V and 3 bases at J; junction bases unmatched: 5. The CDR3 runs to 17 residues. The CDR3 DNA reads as TGTGCCAGTAGTATAGCGTTGACTAGCGGGGGAACAGATACGCAGTATTTT. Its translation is CASSIALTSGGTDTQYF.

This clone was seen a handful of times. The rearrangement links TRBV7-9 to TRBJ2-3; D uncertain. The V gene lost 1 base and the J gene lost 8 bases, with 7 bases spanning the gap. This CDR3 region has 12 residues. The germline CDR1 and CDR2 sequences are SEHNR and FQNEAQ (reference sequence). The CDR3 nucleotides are TGTGCCAGCAGCTTAGTGGAGCTTACGCAGTATTTT. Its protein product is CASSLVELTQYF.

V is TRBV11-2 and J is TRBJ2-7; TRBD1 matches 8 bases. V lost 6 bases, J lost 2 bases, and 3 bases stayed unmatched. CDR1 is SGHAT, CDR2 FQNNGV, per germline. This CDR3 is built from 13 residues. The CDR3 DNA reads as TGTGCCAGCAGTCCGGACAGGGCCTACGAGCAGTACTTC. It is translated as CASSPDRAYEQYF.

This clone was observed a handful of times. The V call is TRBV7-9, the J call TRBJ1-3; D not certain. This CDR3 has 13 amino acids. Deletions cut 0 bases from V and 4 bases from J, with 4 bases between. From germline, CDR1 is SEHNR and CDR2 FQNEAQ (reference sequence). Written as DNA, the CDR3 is TGTGCCAGCAGCTTAGCGCCGGGAAACACCATATATTTT. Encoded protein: CASSLAPGNTIYF.

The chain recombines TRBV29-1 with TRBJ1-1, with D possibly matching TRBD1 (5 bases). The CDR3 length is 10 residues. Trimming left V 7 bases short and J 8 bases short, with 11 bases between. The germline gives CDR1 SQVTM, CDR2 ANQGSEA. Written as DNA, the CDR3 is TGCAGCGCCGCCAGGGTCGAAGCTTTCTTT. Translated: CSAARVEAFF.

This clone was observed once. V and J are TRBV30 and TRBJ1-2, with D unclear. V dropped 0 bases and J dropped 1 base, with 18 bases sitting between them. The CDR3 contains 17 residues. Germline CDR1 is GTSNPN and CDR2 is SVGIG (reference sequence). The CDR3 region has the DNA TGTGCCTGGAGTGTAAGGGATAGACCTCCTTATAACTATGGCTACACCTTC. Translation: CAWSVRDRPPYNYGYTF.

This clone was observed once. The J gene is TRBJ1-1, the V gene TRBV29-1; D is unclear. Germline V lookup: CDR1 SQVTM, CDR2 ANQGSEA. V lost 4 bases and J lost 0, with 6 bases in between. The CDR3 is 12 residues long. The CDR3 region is CSVGPMNTEAFF. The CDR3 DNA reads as TGCAGCGTTGGACCCATGAACACTGAAGCTTTCTTT. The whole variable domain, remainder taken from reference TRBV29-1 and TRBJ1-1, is SAVISQKPSRDICQRGTSLTIQCQVDSQVTMMFWYRQQPGQSLTLIATANQGSEATYESGFVIDKFPISRPNLTFSTLTVSNMSPEDSSIYLCSVGPMNTEAFFGQGTRLTVV.

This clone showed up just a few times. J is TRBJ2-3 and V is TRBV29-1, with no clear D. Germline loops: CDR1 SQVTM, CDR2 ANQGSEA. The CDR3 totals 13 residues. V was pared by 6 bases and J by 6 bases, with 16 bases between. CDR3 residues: CSVNPSGGDTQYF. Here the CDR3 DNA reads TGCAGCGTAAATCCGTCGGGTGGCGATACGCAGTATTTT.

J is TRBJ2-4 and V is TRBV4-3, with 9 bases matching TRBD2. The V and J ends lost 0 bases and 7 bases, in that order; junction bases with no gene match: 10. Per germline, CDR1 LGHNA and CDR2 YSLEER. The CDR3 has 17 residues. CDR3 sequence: CASSQEWLAGVGNIQYF. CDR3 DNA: TGCGCCAGCAGCCAAGAATGGTTAGCGGGAGTTGGTAACATTCAGTACTTC.

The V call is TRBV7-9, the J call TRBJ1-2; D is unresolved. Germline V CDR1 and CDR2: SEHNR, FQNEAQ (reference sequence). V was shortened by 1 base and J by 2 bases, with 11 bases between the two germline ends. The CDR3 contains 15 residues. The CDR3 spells CASSLVTQSNYGYTF. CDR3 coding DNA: TGTGCCAGCAGCTTAGTGACACAGTCAAACTATGGCTACACCTTC.

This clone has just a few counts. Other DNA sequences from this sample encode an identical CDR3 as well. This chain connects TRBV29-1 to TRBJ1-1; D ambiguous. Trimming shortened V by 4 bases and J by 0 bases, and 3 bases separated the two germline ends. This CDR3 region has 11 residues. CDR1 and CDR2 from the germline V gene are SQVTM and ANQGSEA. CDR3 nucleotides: TGCAGCGTTGTGATGAACACTGAAGCTTTCTTT. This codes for CSVVMNTEAFF.

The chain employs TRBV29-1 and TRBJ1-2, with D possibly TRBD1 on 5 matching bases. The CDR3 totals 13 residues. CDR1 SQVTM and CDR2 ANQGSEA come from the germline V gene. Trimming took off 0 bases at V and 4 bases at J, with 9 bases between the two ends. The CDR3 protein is CSVEDGGPYGYTF. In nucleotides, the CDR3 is TGCAGCGTTGAAGATGGGGGTCCCTATGGCTACACCTTC.

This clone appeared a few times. CDR3 residues: CSLSGTGGGNQPQHF. As DNA, the CDR3 is TGCAGCCTATCCGGGACAGGGGGAGGCAATCAGCCCCAGCATTTT. The gene calls are TRBV29-1 and TRBJ1-5; the match to TRBD1 covers 11 bases. This CDR3 comprises 15 residues. Trimming took 8 bases from V and 2 from J; bases not matched to a gene: 8. Looked up from germline, CDR1 is SQVTM and CDR2 is ANQGSEA.

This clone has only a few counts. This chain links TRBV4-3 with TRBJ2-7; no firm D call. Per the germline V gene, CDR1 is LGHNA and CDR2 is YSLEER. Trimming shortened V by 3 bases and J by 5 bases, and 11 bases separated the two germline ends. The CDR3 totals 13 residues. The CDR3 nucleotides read TGCGCCAGCAGCCAGTTCTATGGCGACGAGCAGTACTTC. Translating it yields CASSQFYGDEQYF.

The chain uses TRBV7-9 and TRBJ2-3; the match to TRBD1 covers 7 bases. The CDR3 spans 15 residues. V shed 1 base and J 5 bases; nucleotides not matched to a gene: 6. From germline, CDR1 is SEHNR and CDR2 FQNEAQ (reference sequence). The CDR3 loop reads CASSLGGQRRDTQYF. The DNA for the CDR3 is TGTGCCAGCAGCTTAGGGGGACAGAGGAGAGATACGCAGTATTTT.

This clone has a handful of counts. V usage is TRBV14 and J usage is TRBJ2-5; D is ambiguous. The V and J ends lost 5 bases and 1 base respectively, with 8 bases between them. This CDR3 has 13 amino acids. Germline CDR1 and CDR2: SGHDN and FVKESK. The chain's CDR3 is CASSFRFQETQYF. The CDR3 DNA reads TGTGCCAGCAGCTTCCGGTTCCAAGAGACCCAGTACTTC. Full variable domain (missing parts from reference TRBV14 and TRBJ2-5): EAGVTQFPSHSVIEKGQTVTLRCDPISGHDNLYWYRRVMGKEIKFLLHFVKESKQDESGMPNNRFLAERTGGTYSTLKVQPAELEDSGVYFCASSFRFQETQYFGPGTRLLVL.